This TCR beta chain derives from a study of T cell responses to AZD1222 COVID-19 vaccine. Study-level findings and limits: Baseline seropositivity occurred in only a handful of AZD1222 recipients. Possibly, clonal diversity was underestimated; donors were largely white British and included more females.

V was clipped by 4 bases and J by 0 bases, with 16 bases between them. This CDR3 contains 16 residues. Germline loops: CDR1 LNHNV, CDR2 YYDKDF (reference sequence). In the case of this clone: Its target is not known.

Here immunoSEQ multiplex PCR was the method, and the copy in TCRdb shows in-frame clones only, minus some. The repertoire holds 95,000 to 100,000 clones, with 90% as singletons. V gene TRBV15 combines with J gene TRBJ2-7; possibly TRBD2 for D (6 bases). The sequence was collected from an adult in good health. Sequenced material: peripheral blood, taken on day 0 of AZD1222 vaccination. The CDR3 coding sequence is TGTGCCACCAGCAAGAGGGCGGGGTTTAGCTCCTACGAGCAGTACTTC. Translation: CATSKRAGFSSYEQYF.